This TCR beta chain was recorded in a study of regulatory T cells in long-lasting Graves disease. In building TCR beta libraries, iRepertoire HTBI primers were used together with Arm-PCR of CDR3 regions. TCRdb independently ran MiXCR on the multiplex PCR reads; one entry per CDR3 protein. This sample has about 530,000 distinct CDR3 sequences, with around 16% found just once. Time point: newly diagnosed GD, antithyroid drugs for less than 3 months. PBMC RNA served as the TCR library source. An endocrinology unit in Xi'an, China, supplied the patients. This clonotype was recorded many times. This sample also appeared in a second study, on T cells in Graves' hyperthyroidism and ophthalmopathy.

The clonotype originates from a woman aged 35-65 years with Graves disease. The sequencing here drew on peripheral blood mononuclear cells (PBMCs), taken at new diagnosis, from a patient treated with antithyroid drugs.

Written as DNA, the CDR3 is TGTGCCAGCAGTGTCACCAAATGGTATGGCTACACCTTC. It encodes CASSVTKWYGYTF. The chain combines TRBV6-1 with TRBJ1-2; no clear D. The CDR3 contains 13 residues. V lost 4 bases and J 5 bases, leaving 11 bases between the germline ends. Germline CDR1 and CDR2: MNHNS and SASEGT.